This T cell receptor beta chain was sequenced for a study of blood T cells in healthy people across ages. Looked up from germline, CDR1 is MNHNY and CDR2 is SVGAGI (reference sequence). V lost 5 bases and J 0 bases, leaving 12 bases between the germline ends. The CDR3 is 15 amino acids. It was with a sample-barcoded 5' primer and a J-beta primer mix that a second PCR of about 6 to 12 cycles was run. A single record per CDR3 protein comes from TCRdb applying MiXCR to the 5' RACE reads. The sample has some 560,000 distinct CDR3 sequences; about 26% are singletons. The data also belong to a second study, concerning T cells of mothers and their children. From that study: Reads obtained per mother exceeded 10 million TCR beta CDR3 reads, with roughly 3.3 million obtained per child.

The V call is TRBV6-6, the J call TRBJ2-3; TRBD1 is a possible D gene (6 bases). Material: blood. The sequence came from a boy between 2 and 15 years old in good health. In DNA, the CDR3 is TGTGCCAGCAGTGGGACATCCTATAGCACAGATACGCAGTATTTT. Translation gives CASSGTSYSTDTQYF.